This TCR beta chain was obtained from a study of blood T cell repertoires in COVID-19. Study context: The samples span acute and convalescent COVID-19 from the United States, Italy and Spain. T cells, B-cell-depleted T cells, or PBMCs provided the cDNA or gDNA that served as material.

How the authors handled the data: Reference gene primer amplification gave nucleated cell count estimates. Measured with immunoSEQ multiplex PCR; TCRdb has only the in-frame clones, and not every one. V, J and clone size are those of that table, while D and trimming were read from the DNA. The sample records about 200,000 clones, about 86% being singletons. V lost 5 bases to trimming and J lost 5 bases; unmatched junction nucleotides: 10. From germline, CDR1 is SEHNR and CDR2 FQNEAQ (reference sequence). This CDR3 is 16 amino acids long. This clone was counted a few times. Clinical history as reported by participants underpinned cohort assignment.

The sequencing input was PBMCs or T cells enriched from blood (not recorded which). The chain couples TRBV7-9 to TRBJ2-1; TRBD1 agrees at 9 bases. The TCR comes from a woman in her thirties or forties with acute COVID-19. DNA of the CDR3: TGTGCCAGCAGCCCCAGGCTTGGGACAGGGAACAATGAGCAGTTCTTC. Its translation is CASSPRLGTGNNEQFF.